The T cell receptor beta chain under discussion was sequenced for a study of blood T cells in healthy people across ages. Alongside a J-beta primer mix, a sample-barcoded 5' primer served in a second PCR lasting about 7 to 11 cycles. A single record per CDR3 protein comes from TCRdb applying MiXCR to the 5' RACE reads. The sample yields 1.5 million to 2 million distinct CDR3 sequences, about 50% seen once. Notes on the study in general: Considered underestimates were the diversity estimates obtained from one million T cells. A roughly linear fall in TCR beta diversity per million T cells was seen with increasing age.

Germline-derived CDR1 and CDR2 are SGHTA and FQGNSA. The CDR3 runs to 16 residues. Trimming left V 1 base short and J 7 bases short, with 17 bases between. The table lists this clonotype with a few counts. The target antigen is unknown. V usage is TRBV7-2 and J usage is TRBJ2-1; D tentatively fits TRBD1 or TRBD2 (5 bases each). Sequencing used blood. The clonotype comes from a middle-aged woman in good health. The CDR3 reads CASSLVAGPPGNEQFF. Here the CDR3 DNA reads TGTGCCAGCAGCTTAGTTGCGGGCCCTCCAGGGAATGAGCAGTTCTTC.